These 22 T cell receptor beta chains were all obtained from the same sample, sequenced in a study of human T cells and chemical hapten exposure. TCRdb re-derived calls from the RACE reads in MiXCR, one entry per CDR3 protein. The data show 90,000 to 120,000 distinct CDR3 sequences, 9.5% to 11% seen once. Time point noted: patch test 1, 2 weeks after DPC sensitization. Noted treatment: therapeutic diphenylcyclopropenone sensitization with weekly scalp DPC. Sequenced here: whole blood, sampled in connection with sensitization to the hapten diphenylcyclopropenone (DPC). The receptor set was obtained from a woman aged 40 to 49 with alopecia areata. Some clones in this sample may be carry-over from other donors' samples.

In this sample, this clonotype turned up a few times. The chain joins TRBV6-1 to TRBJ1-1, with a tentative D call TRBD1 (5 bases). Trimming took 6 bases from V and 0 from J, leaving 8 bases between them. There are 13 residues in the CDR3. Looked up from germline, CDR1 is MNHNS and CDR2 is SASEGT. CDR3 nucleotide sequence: TGTGCCAGCAGACAGGATATGAACACTGAAGCTTTCTTT. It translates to CASRQDMNTEAFF.

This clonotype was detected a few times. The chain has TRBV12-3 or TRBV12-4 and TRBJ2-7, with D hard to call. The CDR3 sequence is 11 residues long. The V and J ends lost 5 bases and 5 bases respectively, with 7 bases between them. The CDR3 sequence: CASSPRDEQYF. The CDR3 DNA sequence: TGTGCCAGCAGTCCCCGTGACGAGCAGTACTTC.

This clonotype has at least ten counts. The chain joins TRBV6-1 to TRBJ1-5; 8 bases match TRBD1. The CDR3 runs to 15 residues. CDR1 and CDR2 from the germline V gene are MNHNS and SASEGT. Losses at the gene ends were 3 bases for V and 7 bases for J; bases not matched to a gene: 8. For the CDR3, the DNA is TGTGCCAGCAGTGATTACAGGGGGGCAGGACAGCCCCAGCATTTT. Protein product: CASSDYRGAGQPQHF.

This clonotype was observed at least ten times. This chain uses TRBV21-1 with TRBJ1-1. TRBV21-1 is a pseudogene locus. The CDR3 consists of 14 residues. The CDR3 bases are TGTGCCAGCAGCAAAACGGGTCGGGACACTGAAGCTTTCTTT. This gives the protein CASSKTGRDTEAFF.

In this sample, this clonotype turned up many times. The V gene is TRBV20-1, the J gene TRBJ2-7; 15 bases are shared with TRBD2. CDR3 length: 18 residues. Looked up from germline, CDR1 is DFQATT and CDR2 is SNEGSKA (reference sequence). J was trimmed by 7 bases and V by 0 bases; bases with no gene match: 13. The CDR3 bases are TGCAGTGCTAGAGATCCAGGACTAGCGGGAGGGCCGCTTTGGGAGCAGTACTTC. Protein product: CSARDPGLAGGPLWEQYF.

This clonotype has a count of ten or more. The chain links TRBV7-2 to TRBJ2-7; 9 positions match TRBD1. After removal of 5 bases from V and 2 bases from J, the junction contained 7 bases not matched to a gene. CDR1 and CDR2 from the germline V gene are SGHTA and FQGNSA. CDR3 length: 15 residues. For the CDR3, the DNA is TGTGCCAGCAGCGTCTCCGGGACAGGGCCCTACGAGCAGTACTTC. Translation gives CASSVSGTGPYEQYF.

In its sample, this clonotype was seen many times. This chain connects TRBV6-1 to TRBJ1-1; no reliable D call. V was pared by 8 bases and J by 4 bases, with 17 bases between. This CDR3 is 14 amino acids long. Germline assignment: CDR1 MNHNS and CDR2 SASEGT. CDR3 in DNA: TGTGCCAGCCTCAATCTGGCGGGTAGCACTGAAGCTTTCTTT. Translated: CASLNLAGSTEAFF.

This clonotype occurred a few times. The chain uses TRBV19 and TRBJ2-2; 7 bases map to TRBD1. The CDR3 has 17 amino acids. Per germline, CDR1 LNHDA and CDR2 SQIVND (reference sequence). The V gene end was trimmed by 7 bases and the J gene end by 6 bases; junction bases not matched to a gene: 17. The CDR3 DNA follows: TGTGCCAGTACCCCGACAGGGACCAAGGCTTGGGCCGGGGAGCTGTTTTTT. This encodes CASTPTGTKAWAGELFF. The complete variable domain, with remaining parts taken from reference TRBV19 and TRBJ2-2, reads DGGITQSPKYLFRKEGQNVTLSCEQNLNHDAMYWYRQDPGQGLRLIYYSQIVNDFQKGDIAEGYSVSREKKESFPLTVTSAQKNPTAFYLCASTPTGTKAWAGELFFGEGSRLTVL.

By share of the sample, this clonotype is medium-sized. The CDR3 is CASNPHPGLADNEQFF. Here the CDR3 DNA reads TGTGCCAGCAACCCTCACCCGGGACTAGCGGACAATGAGCAGTTCTTC. The chain joins TRBV11-2 to TRBJ2-1, with 11 bases identical to TRBD2. The CDR3 is 16 residues long. V lost 7 bases, J lost 5 bases, and 10 bases stayed unmatched. Germline V CDR1 and CDR2: SGHAT, FQNNGV. Complete variable domain (other parts from reference TRBV11-2 and TRBJ2-1): EAGVAQSPRYKIIEKRQSVAFWCNPISGHATLYWYQQILGQGPKLLIQFQNNGVVDDSQLPKDRFSAERLKGVDSTLKIQPAKLEDSAVYLCASNPHPGLADNEQFFGPGTRLTVL.

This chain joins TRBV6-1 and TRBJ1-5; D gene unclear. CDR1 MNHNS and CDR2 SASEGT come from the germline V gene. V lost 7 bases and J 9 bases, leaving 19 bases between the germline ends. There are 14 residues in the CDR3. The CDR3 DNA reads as TGTGCCAGCATCGTTGGCGGGGTTGGAGGGCCCCAGCATTTT. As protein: CASIVGGVGGPQHF.

The CDR3 reads CASSSPRQGVIGQFF. The CDR3 coding sequence is TGTGCCAGCAGCTCCCCAAGACAGGGGGTTATCGGGCAGTTCTTC. V is TRBV7-9 and J is TRBJ2-1, with 9 bases aligning to TRBD1. Germline loops: CDR1 SEHNR, CDR2 FQNEAQ (reference sequence). J was trimmed by 12 bases and V by 4 bases; bases with no gene match: 13. This CDR3 is built from 15 residues.

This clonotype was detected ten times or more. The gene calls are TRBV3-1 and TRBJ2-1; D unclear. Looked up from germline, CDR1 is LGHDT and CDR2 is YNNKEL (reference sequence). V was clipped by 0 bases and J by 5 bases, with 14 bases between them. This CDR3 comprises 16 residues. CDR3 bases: TGTGCCAGCAGCCAAGATATTCGGCTCATGAACAATGAGCAGTTCTTC. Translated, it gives CASSQDIRLMNNEQFF.

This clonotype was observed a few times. CDR3 DNA sequence: TGTGCCAGCAGCTTAGGCCCCTCGGAGACCCAGTACTTC. Translated, it gives CASSLGPSETQYF. The V call is TRBV7-2, the J call TRBJ2-5; D gene ambiguous. The CDR3 extends over 13 amino acids. V lost 1 base, J lost 5 bases, and 8 bases lay in between. Per germline, CDR1 SGHTA and CDR2 FQGNSA.

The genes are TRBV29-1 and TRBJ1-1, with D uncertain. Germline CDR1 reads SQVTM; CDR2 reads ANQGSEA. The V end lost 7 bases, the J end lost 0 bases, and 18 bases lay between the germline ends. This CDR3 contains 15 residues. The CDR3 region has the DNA TGCAGCGCCCGAGCGGGGATCGGGGTGAACACTGAAGCTTTCTTT. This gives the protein CSARAGIGVNTEAFF.

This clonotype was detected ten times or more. This CDR3 reads CASSPSFNVETQYF. CDR3 DNA sequence: TGTGCCAGCAGCCCTTCCTTCAACGTAGAGACCCAGTACTTC. The chain is built from TRBV7-2 and TRBJ2-5; D remains ambiguous. The ends were cut back, 5 bases at V and 4 bases at J, with 14 bases in the middle. CDR1 and CDR2 from the germline V gene are SGHTA and FQGNSA. The CDR3 is 14 residues long.

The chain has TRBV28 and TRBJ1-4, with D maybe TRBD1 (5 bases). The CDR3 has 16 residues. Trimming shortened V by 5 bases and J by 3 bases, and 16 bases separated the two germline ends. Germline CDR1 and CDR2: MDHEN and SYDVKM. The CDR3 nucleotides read TGTGCCAGCAGTCTTACCCCTAGGGGCCCTAATGAAAAACTGTTTTTT. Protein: CASSLTPRGPNEKLFF.

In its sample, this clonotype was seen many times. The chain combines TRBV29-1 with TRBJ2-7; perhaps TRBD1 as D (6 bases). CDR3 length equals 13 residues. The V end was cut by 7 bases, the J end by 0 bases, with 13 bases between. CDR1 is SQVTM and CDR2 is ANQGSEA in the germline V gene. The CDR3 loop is CSALGHSSYEQYF. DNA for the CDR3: TGCAGCGCTCTGGGACACAGCTCCTACGAGCAGTACTTC.

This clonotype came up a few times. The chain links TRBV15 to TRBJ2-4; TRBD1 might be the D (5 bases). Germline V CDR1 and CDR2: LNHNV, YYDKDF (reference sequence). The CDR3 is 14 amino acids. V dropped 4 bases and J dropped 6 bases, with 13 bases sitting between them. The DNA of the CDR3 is TGTGCCACCAGCACTAATCGACAGATAAACATTCAGTACTTC. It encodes CATSTNRQINIQYF.

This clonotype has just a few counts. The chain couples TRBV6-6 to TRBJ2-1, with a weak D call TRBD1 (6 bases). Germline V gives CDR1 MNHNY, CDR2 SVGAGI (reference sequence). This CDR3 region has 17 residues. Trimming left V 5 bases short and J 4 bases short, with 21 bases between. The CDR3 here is CASSTRTATTLYNEQFF. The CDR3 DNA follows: TGTGCCAGCAGTACAAGGACAGCCACCACTCTATACAATGAGCAGTTCTTC.

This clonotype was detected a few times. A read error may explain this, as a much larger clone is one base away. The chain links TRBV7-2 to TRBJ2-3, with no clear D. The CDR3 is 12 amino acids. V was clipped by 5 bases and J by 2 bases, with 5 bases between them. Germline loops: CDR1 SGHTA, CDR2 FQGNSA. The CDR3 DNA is TGTGCCAGCAGCCTATACACAGATACGCAGTATTTT. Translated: CASSLYTDTQYF.

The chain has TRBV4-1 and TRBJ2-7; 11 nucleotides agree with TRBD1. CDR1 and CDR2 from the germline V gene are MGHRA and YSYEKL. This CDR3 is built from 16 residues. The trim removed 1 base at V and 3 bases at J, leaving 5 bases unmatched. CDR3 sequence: CASSQVPGTGGYEQYF. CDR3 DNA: TGCGCCAGCAGCCAAGTACCCGGGACAGGGGGCTACGAGCAGTACTTC.

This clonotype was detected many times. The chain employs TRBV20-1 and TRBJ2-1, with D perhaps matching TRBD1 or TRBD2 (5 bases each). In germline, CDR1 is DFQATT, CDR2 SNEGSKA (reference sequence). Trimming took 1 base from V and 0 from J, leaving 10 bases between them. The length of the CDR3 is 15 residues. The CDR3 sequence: CSARATGGSYNEQFF. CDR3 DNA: TGCAGTGCTAGAGCAACTGGGGGCTCCTACAATGAGCAGTTCTTC.